This TCR beta chain came from a study of cytomegalovirus exposure and HLA in healthy donors. Study-wide points: Among TCR sequences, most were rare, though some public TCRs appeared in many donors. Clusters of TCRs from the first cohort tended to co-occur in the roughly 120 validation repertoires (as a later analysis found).

There are 17 residues in the CDR3. With V trimmed by 1 base and J by 5 bases, 11 bases remained unmatched. The germline V gene has CDR1 MNHGY and CDR2 SAAAGT. Assay used: immunoSEQ multiplex PCR; TCRdb lists only in-frame clones, some missing. The sample yields a few hundred thousand clones, roughly 89% seen once. Details on this clone: Its antigen remains unidentified.

The sequence was collected from a woman aged 18-29 years in good health and CMV-seronegative. The chain links TRBV6-8 to TRBJ2-5; 9 positions match TRBD2. The sample comprised PBMCs. CDR3 in amino acids: CASSYCGSGGLTETQYF. CDR3 in DNA: TGTGCCAGCAGTTACTGCGGTAGCGGGGGCCTTACGGAGACCCAGTACTTC.